The clone carrying this T cell receptor beta chain has just a few counts. Its antigen is unidentified. The data belong to a study of CD8 T cells in ankylosing spondylitis. Whole-study results and caveats: What seemed typical of ankylosing spondylitis blood was a TCR beta motif built from several highly homologous variants.

In TCRdb, the 5' RACE reads were re-called with MiXCR into one record per CDR3 protein. The sample carries roughly 220,000 distinct CDR3 sequences, around 20% recorded once. The CDR3 length is 14 residues. In germline, CDR1 is LGHNA, CDR2 YSLEER. V gave up 2 bases and J gave up 5 bases, with 12 bases separating them. The sample taken for sequencing was blood, either unsorted or a sorted T cell fraction (not recorded which). The TCR comes from a male donor with ankylosing spondylitis. The chain couples TRBV4-3 to TRBJ2-5, with D maybe TRBD1 (5 bases). In DNA form, the CDR3 reads TGCGCCAGCAGCCAATTCAGGGTTTCGGAGACCCAGTACTTC. Protein: CASSQFRVSETQYF.